What follows are 28 T cell receptor beta chains derived from one specimen sequenced in a study of T-cell memory formation after mild COVID-19. TCRdb redid the calling of the 5' RACE reads with MiXCR, one entry per CDR3 protein. The profile shows some 68,000 distinct CDR3 sequences, approximately 15% of them singletons. Source material: PBMCs or a T cell subset sorted from them (not recorded which). The receptors derive from an adult woman who had mild COVID-19 (a few samples of this study predate the infection). Cell type and time point are not known.

This clonotype was detected only a few times. The rearrangement joins TRBV4-1 to TRBJ1-1, with 7 bases matching TRBD1. The CDR3 contains 13 residues. The J segment lost 4 bases and the V segment lost 6 bases, leaving 5 bases of the junction unmatched. Germline-derived CDR1 and CDR2 are MGHRA and YSYEKL. DNA of the CDR3: TGCGCCAGCAGGTTACCAGGGGGCACTGAAGCTTTCTTT. This translates into CASRLPGGTEAFF.

This chain joins TRBV5-1 and TRBJ2-3, with 12 bases identical to TRBD2. CDR3 length: 17 residues. CDR1 is SGHRS and CDR2 is YFSETQ in the germline V gene. V shed 0 bases, J shed 0 bases, and the junction held 2 bases outside the gene matches. Here the CDR3 reads CASSLGLAGASTDTQYF. The CDR3 DNA follows: TGCGCCAGCAGCTTGGGACTAGCGGGAGCAAGCACAGATACGCAGTATTTT.

The sample holds a few counts of this clonotype. In DNA form, the CDR3 reads TGCGCCAGCAGCTTGGAAGGGTTCACAGATACGCAGTATTTT. It codes for CASSLEGFTDTQYF. This rearrangement joins TRBV5-1 to TRBJ2-3; no reliable D call. V was cut by 0 bases and J by 2 bases, with 7 bases left in between. The CDR3 loop spans 14 amino acids. Germline lookup yields CDR1 SGHRS and CDR2 YFSETQ.

This clonotype came up once. The chain carries TRBV19 and TRBJ2-7, with 8 positions matching TRBD1. This CDR3 comprises 14 residues. Germline CDR1 is LNHDA and CDR2 is SQIVND (reference sequence). The junction had 9 bases not matched to a gene; V was cut back by 5 bases and J by 6 bases. The CDR3 DNA is TGTGCCAGTAGTTTCGGACAGGGCCTTAGCGAGCAGTACTTC. The encoded protein is CASSFGQGLSEQYF. Full variable domain (remainder filled in from reference TRBV19 and TRBJ2-7): DGGITQSPKYLFRKEGQNVTLSCEQNLNHDAMYWYRQDPGQGLRLIYYSQIVNDFQKGDIAEGYSVSREKKESFPLTVTSAQKNPTAFYLCASSFGQGLSEQYFGPGTRLTVT.

Only a few counts were recorded for this clonotype. The J gene is TRBJ2-1, the V gene TRBV7-8; D possibly corresponds to TRBD2 (6 bases). CDR1 is SGHVS, CDR2 FQNEAQ, per germline. The CDR3 is 15 amino acids. Between the trimmed V and J ends, which lost 6 bases and 6 bases, there was a span of 18 bases. The CDR3 loop is CASSPAGLAINEQFF. The DNA of the CDR3 is TGTGCCAGCAGTCCAGCAGGCCTAGCGATCAATGAGCAGTTCTTC.

This clonotype was detected a few times. The chain carries TRBV5-6 and TRBJ2-3; D is uncertain. Germline-derived CDR1 and CDR2 are SGHDT and YYEEEE. The CDR3 covers 15 residues. Trimming removed 0 bases from V and 0 bases from J, with 8 bases in between. The CDR3 nucleotides are TGTGCCAGCAGCTTGGTAGCTCGGAGCACAGATACGCAGTATTTT. Translating it yields CASSLVARSTDTQYF.

The V and J genes are TRBV20-1 and TRBJ1-5; 7 bases match TRBD1. The germline CDR1 and CDR2 sequences are DFQATT and SNEGSKA (reference sequence). Unmatched junction bases numbered 3, after V lost 3 bases and J lost 1 base. CDR3 length: 14 residues. The CDR3 reads CSARTQGSNQPQHF. CDR3 bases: TGCAGTGCTAGGACACAGGGGAGCAATCAGCCCCAGCATTTT.

The rearrangement joins TRBV6-5 to TRBJ2-7, with D maybe TRBD1 (7 bases). V shed 8 bases and J shed 2 bases, with 13 bases lying between them. CDR1 MNHEY and CDR2 SVGAGI come from the germline V gene. The CDR3 totals 13 residues. In nucleotides, the CDR3 is TGTGCCAGCTCCAGGGGGGACGCCTACGAGCAGTACTTC. Amino acid sequence: CASSRGDAYEQYF.

This clonotype occurred a few times. V and J are TRBV6-6 and TRBJ2-7, with D perhaps matching TRBD1 (6 bases). The germline gives CDR1 MNHNY, CDR2 SVGAGI (reference sequence). The ends were cut back, 6 bases at V and 4 bases at J, with 16 bases in the middle. This CDR3 has 14 residues. Here the CDR3 DNA reads TGTGCCAGCAGCCACGATGGGGGCTCGTACGAGCAGTACTTC. It codes for CASSHDGGSYEQYF.

This chain uses TRBV7-9 with TRBJ1-5, with D hard to call. This CDR3 has 12 residues. V shed 1 base and J shed 7 bases, with 5 bases lying between them. Per germline, CDR1 SEHNR and CDR2 FQNEAQ (reference sequence). CDR3 nucleotide sequence: TGTGCCAGCAGCTTAGAAGACCAGCCCCAGCATTTT. Protein sequence: CASSLEDQPQHF.

This clonotype occurred a few times. The chain uses TRBV28 and TRBJ2-1; the D call may be TRBD1 or TRBD2 (5 bases each). V shed 4 bases and J shed 5 bases, with 21 bases lying between them. Germline V lookup: CDR1 MDHEN, CDR2 SYDVKM. The CDR3 loop spans 17 amino acids. As DNA, the CDR3 is TGTGCCAGCAGTTGGTATGTCCGGCCAGGGACCAACAATGAGCAGTTCTTC. This translates into CASSWYVRPGTNNEQFF.

This clonotype appeared a few times. The CDR3 nucleotides are TGTGCCAGCAGGTCCCGGGGCGCCACCTACAATGAGCAGTTCTTC. This codes for CASRSRGATYNEQFF. The chain has TRBV12-3 or TRBV12-4 and TRBJ2-1, with D perhaps assigned TRBD1 or TRBD2 (5 bases each). CDR3 length: 15 residues. Trimming shortened V by 6 bases and J by 2 bases, and 14 bases separated the two germline ends.

The J gene is TRBJ2-1, the V gene TRBV9, with D uncertain. The CDR3 length is 16 residues. Germline CDR1 and CDR2: SGDLS and YYNGEE. V lost 1 base, J lost 0 bases, and 11 bases lay in between. CDR3 loop: CASSVRLQSSYNEQFF. The CDR3 region has the DNA TGTGCCAGCAGCGTAAGGCTGCAGAGCTCCTACAATGAGCAGTTCTTC.

The rearrangement links TRBV9 to TRBJ1-5, with D maybe TRBD1 (6 bases). CDR3 length equals 15 residues. Germline CDR1 is SGDLS and CDR2 is YYNGEE. Trimming took 0 bases from V and 0 from J, leaving 7 bases between them. The CDR3 sequence: CASSVEGGSNQPQHF. DNA for the CDR3: TGTGCCAGCAGCGTAGAAGGGGGTAGCAATCAGCCCCAGCATTTT. The full variable domain, in which reference TRBV9 and TRBJ1-5 provide the parts outside the CDR3, is DSGVTQTPKHLITATGQRVTLRCSPRSGDLSVYWYQQSLDQGLQFLIQYYNGEERAKGNILERFSAQQFPDLHSELNLSSLELGDSALYFCASSVEGGSNQPQHFGDGTRLSIL.

This clonotype was detected only a few times. The chain uses TRBV5-5 and TRBJ1-5; no clear D gene. Germline-derived CDR1 and CDR2 are SGHKS and YYEKEE (reference sequence). Deletions cut 0 bases from V and 1 base from J, with 11 bases between. This CDR3 is 16 amino acids long. CDR3 sequence (DNA): TGTGCCAGCAGCTTGGGAGGGAGCGGGAGCAATCAGCCCCAGCATTTT. It specifies CASSLGGSGSNQPQHF.

The J gene is TRBJ1-2, the V gene TRBV7-9, with TRBD1 identical over 7 bases. The J segment lost 7 bases and the V segment lost 5 bases, leaving 10 bases of the junction unmatched. The CDR3 is 14 residues long. Germline-derived CDR1 and CDR2 are SEHNR and FQNEAQ (reference sequence). The CDR3 loop reads CASSHLDREVGYTF. CDR3 sequence (DNA): TGTGCCAGCAGCCACCTCGACAGGGAAGTTGGCTACACCTTC.

This clonotype was counted ten times or more. The chain couples TRBV5-1 to TRBJ2-1; tentatively, D is TRBD1 or TRBD2 (5 bases each). Trimming took 0 bases from V and 8 from J, leaving 6 bases between them. Germline V lookup: CDR1 SGHRS, CDR2 YFSETQ. The CDR3 totals 12 residues. This chain's CDR3 is CASSLGGDEQFF. The CDR3 DNA follows: TGCGCCAGCAGCTTGGGAGGGGATGAGCAGTTCTTC.

DNA for the CDR3: TGTGCCAGCAGCTTGGTTGTCGACGAGCAGTACTTC. As protein: CASSLVVDEQYF. The chain carries TRBV5-6 and TRBJ2-7; no definite D call. The germline gives CDR1 SGHDT, CDR2 YYEEEE. The CDR3 length is 12 residues. V was trimmed by 0 bases and J by 5 bases, leaving 6 bases between them.

The rearrangement joins TRBV5-5 to TRBJ2-2; possibly TRBD2 for D (5 bases). Germline-derived CDR1 and CDR2 are SGHKS and YYEKEE (reference sequence). Trimming took off 2 bases at V and 5 bases at J, with 16 bases between the two ends. The CDR3 contains 16 residues. Written as DNA, the CDR3 is TGTGCCAGCAGCTTTACTTCCACCCCGGGGACCGGGGAGCTGTTTTTT. Amino acid sequence: CASSFTSTPGTGELFF. The full variable domain, in which reference TRBV5-5 and TRBJ2-2 provide the parts outside the CDR3, is DAGVTQSPTHLIKTRGQQVTLRCSPISGHKSVSWYQQVLGQGPQFIFQYYEKEERGRGNFPDRFSARQFPNYSSELNVNALLLGDSALYLCASSFTSTPGTGELFFGEGSRLTVL.

A few counts support this clonotype. The chain employs TRBV16 and TRBJ2-7, with 15 bases that match TRBD2. The CDR3 has 18 residues. Unmatched junction bases numbered 6, after V lost 3 bases and J lost 0 bases. In germline, CDR1 is KGHSY, CDR2 FQNENV. The CDR3 DNA follows: TGTGCCAGCAGCCACGGACTAGCGGGAGGGGGGTTCTCCTACGAGCAGTACTTC. Residues: CASSHGLAGGGFSYEQYF. Filled out from reference TRBV16 and TRBJ2-7, the complete variable domain reads GEEVAQTPKHLVRGEGQKAKLYCAPIKGHSYVFWYQQVLKNEFKFLISFQNENVFDETGMPKERFSAKCLPNSPCSLEIQATKLEDSAVYFCASSHGLAGGGFSYEQYFGPGTRLTVT.

This rearrangement joins TRBV20-1 to TRBJ2-7, with a weak D call TRBD1 (6 bases). The CDR3 is 14 amino acids. Germline V CDR1 and CDR2: DFQATT, SNEGSKA (reference sequence). Trimming pared 5 bases from V and 5 bases from J, leaving 19 bases between. CDR3 protein: CSAGNQQGADEQYF. As DNA, the CDR3 is TGCAGTGCTGGGAATCAACAGGGAGCGGACGAGCAGTACTTC.

Points on this clonotype: A much bigger clone sits one base away, suggesting this may be a read error. The chain links TRBV29-1 to TRBJ2-1, with D unclear. The germline gives CDR1 SQVTM, CDR2 ANQGSEA. The CDR3 is made up of 12 amino acids. The CDR3 region is CCVESSYNEQFF. The CDR3 nucleotides read TGCTGCGTTGAGAGCAGCTACAATGAGCAGTTCTTC.

This clonotype was observed a few times. This chain uses TRBV5-5 with TRBJ2-7, with D uncertain. CDR3 length equals 17 residues. CDR1 is SGHKS, CDR2 YYEKEE, per germline (reference sequence). Between the trimmed V and J ends, which lost 1 base and 2 bases, there was a span of 19 bases. Written as DNA, the CDR3 is TGTGCCAGCAGCTTGTACGGCGAAATAACGCCTCCCTACGAGCAGTACTTC. As protein: CASSLYGEITPPYEQYF. The full variable domain, its missing parts supplied by reference TRBV5-5 and TRBJ2-7, is DAGVTQSPTHLIKTRGQQVTLRCSPISGHKSVSWYQQVLGQGPQFIFQYYEKEERGRGNFPDRFSARQFPNYSSELNVNALLLGDSALYLCASSLYGEITPPYEQYFGPGTRLTVT.

The V and J genes are TRBV5-1 and TRBJ2-1; TRBD2 might be the D (5 bases). Deletions cut 0 bases from V and 8 bases from J, with 15 bases between. Germline V gene data show CDR1 as SGHRS and CDR2 as YFSETQ. This CDR3 spans 15 amino acids. Written as DNA, the CDR3 is TGCGCCAGCAGCTTGGAGTCGAGGGTTTGGGATGAGCAGTTCTTC. This gives the protein CASSLESRVWDEQFF.

The chain recombines TRBV6-5 with TRBJ2-5, with 8 bases matching TRBD1. The CDR3 is made up of 19 amino acids. The V segment lost 2 bases and the J segment 5 bases; nucleotides outside the gene matches: 19. Germline lookup yields CDR1 MNHEY and CDR2 SVGAGI. The CDR3 loop reads CASSYRDRTPKGRRETQYF. In DNA, the CDR3 is TGTGCCAGCAGTTACAGGGACAGGACTCCTAAAGGTCGTAGGGAGACCCAGTACTTC.

The count of this clonotype is one. The chain uses TRBV12-3 or TRBV12-4 and TRBJ2-7; perhaps TRBD2 as D (5 bases). CDR3 length equals 13 residues. Trimming took 2 bases from V and 3 from J, leaving 8 bases between them. DNA for the CDR3: TGTGCCAGCAGTTTACAACGGGACTACGAGCAGTACTTC. Translation gives CASSLQRDYEQYF.

This clonotype has only a few counts. For the CDR3, the DNA is TGCGCCAGCAGCCGAGGGGGGAACACTGAAGCTTTCTTT. It specifies CASSRGGNTEAFF. This chain uses TRBV4-1 with TRBJ1-1; D might be TRBD1 (6 bases). V shed 4 bases and J shed 1 base, with 7 bases lying between them. Germline lookup yields CDR1 MGHRA and CDR2 YSYEKL. This CDR3 is built from 13 residues.

The chain recombines TRBV11-3 with TRBJ2-7, with unresolved D. The germline V gene encodes CDR1 SGHNT and CDR2 YENEEA. Trimming stripped 0 bases from V and 7 bases from J, with 13 bases between. This CDR3 region has 14 residues. DNA of the CDR3: TGTGCCAGCAGCTTAGACCCCAGTCCCTCGGAGCAGTACTTC. Protein: CASSLDPSPSEQYF. Full variable domain (rest looked up from reference TRBV11-3 and TRBJ2-7): EAGVVQSPRYKIIEKKQPVAFWCNPISGHNTLYWYLQNLGQGPELLIRYENEEAVDDSQLPKDRFSAERLKGVDSTLKIQPAELGDSAVYLCASSLDPSPSEQYFGPGTRLTVT.